This record concerns one T cell receptor beta chain sequence. The CDR3 has 16 residues. Germline V gives CDR1 MDHEN, CDR2 SYDVKM. V was pared by 7 bases and J by 4 bases, with 12 bases of the junction left unmatched. The entry originates in a study of OX40 agonist ivuxolimab in advanced cancers. About the study: Patients were dosed intravenously with ivuxolimab at 0.01 to 10 mg/kg every 2 weeks.

Clones were sequenced by immunoSEQ multiplex PCR, and TCRdb holds only the in-frame ones, with some missing. Of about 68,000 clones listed, 86% are singletons. The chain joins TRBV28 to TRBJ2-7, with 11 bases that match TRBD2. The sequence was collected from an adult with an advanced solid tumor such as melanoma, head and neck, liver or kidney cancer. The material was CD4+ or CD8+ T cells sorted from blood, obtained in a trial of the OX40 agonist ivuxolimab. This chain's CDR3 is CASIQPGTSGRYEQYF. The CDR3 DNA is TGTGCCAGCATCCAACCCGGGACTAGCGGTAGATACGAGCAGTACTTC.